This TCR beta chain was profiled in a study of blood T cell repertoires in COVID-19. Study-level information: Collection of acute and convalescent COVID-19 samples took place in the United States, Italy and Spain.

CDR3 length: 15 residues. Trimming left V 0 bases short and J 5 bases short, with 13 bases between. From germline, CDR1 is SGHRS and CDR2 YFSETQ. Authors' methods: Amplification from reference gene primers served as the basis for estimated nucleated cell counts. Sequenced by immunoSEQ multiplex PCR; TCRdb stores in-frame clones only, minus some. The DNA gave D and trimming, while V, J and clone size come from that table. Counted here are under 250,000 clones, more than 70% occurring once; the ten biggest clones make up 18%. Sequenced material: peripheral blood. The TCR was taken from a man aged 45-65 years with COVID-19, enrolled during active disease. The rearrangement links TRBV5-1 to TRBJ2-3; D gene uncertain. The CDR3 is CASSLVSGQGDTQYF. Written as DNA, the CDR3 is TGCGCCAGCAGCTTGGTTTCTGGGCAAGGAGATACGCAGTATTTT.